These 9 T cell receptor beta chains came from one sample sequenced in a study of technical replicates of blood from a few donors (dated by TCRdb to 2016 to 2017). Preparation of the library involved the immunoSEQ multiplex PCR assay. Drawn from immuneACCESS, this table holds only the in-frame rearrangements with V and J called that TCRdb kept. Clones are partly lost; checked studies trace under half to an unresolved V gene and leave the rest unexplained. The sample table lists around 62,000 clones, roughly 97% of them with a count of one. The top ten constitute 0.2% to 0.3% of the sample. The material sequenced was T cells isolated from PBMCs. The receptors derive from a human donor in good health.

V gene TRBV9 combines with J gene TRBJ2-1; D possibly corresponds to TRBD1 (5 bases). The CDR3 extends over 15 amino acids. The V gene lost 2 bases and the J gene lost 10 bases, with 19 bases spanning the gap. The V gene's germline CDR1 is SGDLS and CDR2 YYNGEE. The CDR3 sequence is CASSVLTSPHREQFF. DNA for the CDR3: TGTGCCAGCAGCGTTCTTACCTCCCCACACAGGGAGCAGTTCTTC.

The rearrangement links TRBV21-1 to TRBJ2-7; the DNA was not compared with TRBD1, the D call given in the table. TRBV21-1 is a pseudogene locus. The CDR3 loop spans 11 amino acids. The CDR3 sequence is CASNQNYEQYF. Written as DNA, the CDR3 is TGTGCCAGCAACCAGAACTACGAGCAGTACTTC.

The CDR3 nucleotides read TGTGCCAGCAGTTTTAGCGGCACAGATACGCAGTATTTT. Translating gives CASSFSGTDTQYF. The chain couples TRBV28 to TRBJ2-3; D possibly corresponds to TRBD2 (5 bases). The CDR3 sequence is 13 residues long. In germline, CDR1 is MDHEN, CDR2 SYDVKM. V lost 3 bases, J lost 1 base, and 5 bases lay in between.

The chain couples TRBV4-3 to TRBJ2-1, with 10 bases fitting TRBD2. The CDR3 loop spans 15 amino acids. J lost 8 bases, V lost 2 bases, and 6 bases had no gene match. CDR1 is LGHNA and CDR2 is YSLEER in the germline V gene. CDR3 sequence reads: CASSQSLAGADEQFF. CDR3 bases: TGCGCCAGCAGCCAATCCCTAGCGGGAGCCGATGAGCAGTTCTTC.

V is TRBV7-9 and J is TRBJ1-4; 7 nucleotides align to TRBD1. The CDR3 length is 15 residues. CDR1 is SEHNR and CDR2 is FQNEAQ in the germline V gene (reference sequence). Germline trimming cut 4 bases from V and 8 bases from J; bases unmatched to any gene: 10. This CDR3 is CASSSLTGPWEKLFF. In nucleotides, the CDR3 is TGTGCCAGCAGCTCCCTGACAGGGCCGTGGGAAAAACTGTTTTTT.

V is TRBV6-6 and J is TRBJ2-1, with D uncertain. The CDR3 has 15 amino acids. V lost 6 bases, J lost 5 bases, and 17 bases lay in between. Germline CDR1 reads MNHNY; CDR2 reads SVGAGI (reference sequence). The CDR3 DNA reads TGTGCCAGCAGGGAGCGAGTGTTTAGAAACAATGAGCAGTTCTTC. The encoded protein is CASRERVFRNNEQFF.

The V and J genes are TRBV19 and TRBJ1-1; no firm D call. The germline V gene encodes CDR1 LNHDA and CDR2 SQIVND (reference sequence). Trimming pared 10 bases from V and 4 bases from J, leaving 25 bases between. The CDR3 is 16 residues long. CDR3: CATQEGVREVFTEAFF. The CDR3 DNA sequence: TGTGCCACCCAAGAAGGTGTGCGGGAGGTCTTCACTGAAGCTTTCTTT.

The chain uses TRBV6-5 and TRBJ1-1; 9 positions match TRBD1. The CDR3 length is 15 residues. The V gene's germline CDR1 is MNHEY and CDR2 SVGAGI. Germline trimming cut 6 bases from V and 1 base from J; bases unmatched to any gene: 6. CDR3 sequence (DNA): TGTGCCAGCAGGTCACAGGGGGCGGCGAACACTGAAGCTTTCTTT. It encodes CASRSQGAANTEAFF.

The chain uses TRBV2 and TRBJ2-1, with 9 bases that match TRBD1. Unmatched junction bases numbered 4, after V lost 6 bases and J lost 1 base. The CDR3 has 15 amino acids. The germline gives CDR1 SNHLY, CDR2 FYNNEI. The CDR3 reads CASRYRGRSYNEQFF. The CDR3 DNA reads as TGTGCCAGCAGATACAGGGGGCGTTCCTACAATGAGCAGTTCTTC. The whole variable domain, filled in from reference TRBV2 and TRBJ2-1, reads EPEVTQTPSHQVTQMGQEVILRCVPISNHLYFYWYRQILGQKVEFLVSFYNNEISEKSEIFDDQFSVERPDGSNFTLKIRSTKLEDSAMYFCASRYRGRSYNEQFFGPGTRLTVL.